The sequence of this T cell receptor beta chain was determined in a study of blood T cell repertoires in COVID-19. Study-level background: PBMCs, B-cell-depleted T cells, or T cells provided the cDNA or gDNA that made up the material.

This clone was picked up one time. Methods used by the authors: Reference gene primer amplification gave estimated nucleated cell counts. Only in-frame clones appear in the TCRdb table, and some are missing; sequencing was by immunoSEQ multiplex PCR. That table is the source of V, J and clone size, and D and trimming were worked out from the DNA. Seen here are roughly 70,000 clones, 91% observed once, and the top ten hold under 15%. CDR3 length equals 16 residues. The ends lost 6 bases at V and 5 bases at J; junction bases unmatched: 9. Germline-derived CDR1 and CDR2 are KGHDR and SFDVKD. The V and J genes are TRBV24-1 and TRBJ2-2, with 9 bases matching TRBD1. Sequencing was done on a sample of peripheral blood. The receptor comes from a human donor with active COVID-19. The donor label of this sample is uncertain. CDR3 coding DNA: TGTGCCACCAGTCCGACACAGGGGGCAGGGACCGGGGAGCTGTTTTTT. Protein: CATSPTQGAGTGELFF.